What follows is one T cell receptor beta chain and its context. At one end the junction does not follow the germline gene, possibly because of a read error. The method was immunoSEQ multiplex PCR; TCRdb's version includes in-frame clones alone and lacks a portion of them. The sample lists 230,000 or so clones, around 88% seen once, with under 15% in the top ten. This sample was included in a study of blood T cell repertoires in COVID-19. Turning to the study itself: Whether acute or convalescent, the COVID-19 samples came from the United States, Italy and Spain.

CDR3 length: 8 amino acids. Germline CDR1 reads KGHSH; CDR2 reads LQKENI. All enrollees were about 18 to 90 years old and from 20 to 25 US areas. Assignments of participants to cohorts depended upon their own reported clinical history. The TCR sequence derives from a woman in her forties or fifties with acute COVID-19. The sample comprised PBMCs or T cells enriched from blood (not recorded which). V usage is TRBV18 and J usage is TRBJ2-5; D unclear. This CDR3 is CASSPRHF. The CDR3 region has the DNA TGTGCCAGCTCACCACGGCACTTC.